The clone carrying this TCR beta chain was recorded a few times. 5'RACE with constant-segment primers built TCRalpha and TCRbeta cDNA libraries with UMIs. TCRdb reprocessed the 5' RACE reads via MiXCR and lists one record per CDR3 protein. The sample records approximately 580,000 distinct CDR3 sequences, around 21% being singletons. This entry is derived from a study of T-cell memory formation after mild COVID-19. Trimming left V 8 bases short and J 6 bases short, with 11 bases between. The CDR3 has 11 amino acids. The germline CDR1 and CDR2 sequences are ENHRY and SYGVKD. The sequencing input was PBMCs or a T cell subset sorted from them (not recorded which). J is TRBJ2-7 and V is TRBV10-3; weak D call: TRBD2 (6 bases). The receptor was isolated from an adult woman who had mild COVID-19 (a few samples of this study predate the infection). Cell type and time point are not known. CDR3: CAILAGPEQYF. The DNA of the CDR3 is TGTGCCATCTTGGCGGGGCCCGAGCAGTACTTC.